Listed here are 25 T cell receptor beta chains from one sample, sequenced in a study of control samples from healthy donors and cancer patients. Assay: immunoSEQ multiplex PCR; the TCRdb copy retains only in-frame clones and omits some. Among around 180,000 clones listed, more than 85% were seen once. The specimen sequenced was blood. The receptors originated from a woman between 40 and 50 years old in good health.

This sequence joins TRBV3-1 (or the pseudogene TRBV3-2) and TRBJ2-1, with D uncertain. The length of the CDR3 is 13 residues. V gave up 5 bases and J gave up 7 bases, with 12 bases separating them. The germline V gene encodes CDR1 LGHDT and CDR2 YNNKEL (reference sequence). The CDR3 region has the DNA TGTGCCAGCAGCACGCCCTTGGGGAATGAGCAGTTCTTC. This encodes CASSTPLGNEQFF.

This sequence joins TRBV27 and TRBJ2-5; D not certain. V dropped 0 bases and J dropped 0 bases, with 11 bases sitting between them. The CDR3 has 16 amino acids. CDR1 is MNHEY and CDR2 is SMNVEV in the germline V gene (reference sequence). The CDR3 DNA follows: TGTGCCAGCAGTTTATCGGCGGAGATGTACCAAGAGACCCAGTACTTC. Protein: CASSLSAEMYQETQYF.

The CDR3 region is CASSFRTGAYEQYF. In DNA form, the CDR3 reads TGTGCCAGCAGTTTCCGGACGGGAGCCTACGAGCAGTACTTC. V gene TRBV6-5 combines with J gene TRBJ2-7, with D possibly TRBD2 on 6 matching bases. The CDR3 runs to 14 residues. Germline values: CDR1 MNHEY, CDR2 SVGAGI. Trimming stripped 4 bases from V and 2 bases from J, with 12 bases between.

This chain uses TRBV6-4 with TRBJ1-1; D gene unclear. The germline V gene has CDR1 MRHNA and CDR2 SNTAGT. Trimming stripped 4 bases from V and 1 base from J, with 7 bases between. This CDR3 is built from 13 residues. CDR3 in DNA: TGTGCCAGCAGTGCTGTAGAGAACACTGAAGCTTTCTTT. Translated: CASSAVENTEAFF.

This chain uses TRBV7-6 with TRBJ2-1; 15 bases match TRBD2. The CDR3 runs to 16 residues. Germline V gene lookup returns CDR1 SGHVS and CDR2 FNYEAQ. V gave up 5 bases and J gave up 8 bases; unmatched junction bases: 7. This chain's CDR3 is CASSPGTSGGRDEQFF. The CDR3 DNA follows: TGTGCCAGCAGCCCGGGGACTAGCGGGGGGAGGGATGAGCAGTTCTTC.

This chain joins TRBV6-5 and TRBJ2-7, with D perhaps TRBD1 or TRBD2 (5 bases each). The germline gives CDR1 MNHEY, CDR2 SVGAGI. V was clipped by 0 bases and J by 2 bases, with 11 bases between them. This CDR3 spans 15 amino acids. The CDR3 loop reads CASSYSIRETYEQYF. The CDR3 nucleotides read TGTGCCAGCAGTTACTCAATCAGGGAGACCTACGAGCAGTACTTC.

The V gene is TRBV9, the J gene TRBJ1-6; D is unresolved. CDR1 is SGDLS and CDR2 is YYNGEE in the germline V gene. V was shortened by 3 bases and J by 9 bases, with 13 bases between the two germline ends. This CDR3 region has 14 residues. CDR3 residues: CASSDDPRGSPLHF. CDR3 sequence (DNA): TGTGCCAGCAGCGACGACCCTAGAGGTTCACCCCTCCACTTT. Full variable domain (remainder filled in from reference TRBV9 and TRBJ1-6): DSGVTQTPKHLITATGQRVTLRCSPRSGDLSVYWYQQSLDQGLQFLIQYYNGEERAKGNILERFSAQQFPDLHSELNLSSLELGDSALYFCASSDDPRGSPLHFGNGTRLTVT.

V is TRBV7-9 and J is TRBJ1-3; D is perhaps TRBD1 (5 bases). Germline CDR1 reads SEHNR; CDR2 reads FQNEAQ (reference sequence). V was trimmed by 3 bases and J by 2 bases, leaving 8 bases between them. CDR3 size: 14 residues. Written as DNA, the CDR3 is TGTGCCAGCAGCTTGCCGGGGCCTGGAAACACCATATATTTT. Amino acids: CASSLPGPGNTIYF.

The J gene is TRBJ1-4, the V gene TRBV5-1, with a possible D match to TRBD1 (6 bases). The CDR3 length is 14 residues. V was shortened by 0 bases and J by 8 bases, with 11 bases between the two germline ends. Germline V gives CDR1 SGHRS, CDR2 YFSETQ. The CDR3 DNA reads TGCGCCAGCAGCTTGGCAGGGGCTCGGGAAAAACTGTTTTTT. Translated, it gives CASSLAGAREKLFF.

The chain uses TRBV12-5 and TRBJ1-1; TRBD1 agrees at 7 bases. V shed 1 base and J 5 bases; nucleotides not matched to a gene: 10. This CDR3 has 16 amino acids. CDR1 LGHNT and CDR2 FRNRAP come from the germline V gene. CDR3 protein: CASGLGFTGEGTEAFF. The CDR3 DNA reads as TGTGCTAGTGGTTTGGGGTTTACAGGGGAGGGGACTGAAGCTTTCTTT.

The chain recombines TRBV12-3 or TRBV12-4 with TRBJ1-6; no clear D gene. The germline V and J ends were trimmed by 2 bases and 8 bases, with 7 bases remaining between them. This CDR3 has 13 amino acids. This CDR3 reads CASSLYQDSPLHF. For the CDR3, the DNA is TGTGCCAGCAGTTTATACCAGGATTCACCCCTCCACTTT.

The CDR3 DNA is TGTGCCAGCAGCGTCCTATGGGACAGGGAGCTGACTCAGTACTTC. It codes for CASSVLWDRELTQYF. V and J are TRBV7-8 and TRBJ2-5; 9 bases are a match to TRBD1. The CDR3 extends over 15 amino acids. CDR1 and CDR2 (germline): SGHVS, FQNEAQ. The J segment lost 11 bases and the V segment lost 5 bases, leaving 15 bases of the junction unmatched.

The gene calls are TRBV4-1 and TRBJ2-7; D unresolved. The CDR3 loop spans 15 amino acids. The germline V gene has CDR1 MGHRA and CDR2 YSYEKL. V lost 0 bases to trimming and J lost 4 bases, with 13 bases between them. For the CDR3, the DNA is TGCGCCAGCAGCCAAGAGTCCCCGAGGAGATACGAGCAGTACTTC. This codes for CASSQESPRRYEQYF.

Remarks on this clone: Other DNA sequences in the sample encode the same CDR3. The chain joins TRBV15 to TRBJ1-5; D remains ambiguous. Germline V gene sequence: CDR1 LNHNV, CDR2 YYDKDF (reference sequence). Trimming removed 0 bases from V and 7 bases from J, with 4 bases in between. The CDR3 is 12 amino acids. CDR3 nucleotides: TGTGCCACCAGCAGAGATTCCCAGCCCCAGCATTTT. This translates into CATSRDSQPQHF.

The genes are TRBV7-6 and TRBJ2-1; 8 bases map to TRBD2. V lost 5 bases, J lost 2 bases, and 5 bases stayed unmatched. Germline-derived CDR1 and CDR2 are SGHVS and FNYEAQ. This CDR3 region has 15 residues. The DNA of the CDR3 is TGTGCCAGCAGCCCAGTCGGGGGGGCCTACAATGAGCAGTTCTTC. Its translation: CASSPVGGAYNEQFF.

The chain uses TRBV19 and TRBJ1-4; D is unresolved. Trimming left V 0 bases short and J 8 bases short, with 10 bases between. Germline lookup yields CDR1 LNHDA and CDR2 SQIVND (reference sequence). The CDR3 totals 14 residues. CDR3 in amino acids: CASSIDRVREKLFF. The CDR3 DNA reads TGTGCCAGTAGTATAGATCGGGTGCGCGAAAAACTGTTTTTT.

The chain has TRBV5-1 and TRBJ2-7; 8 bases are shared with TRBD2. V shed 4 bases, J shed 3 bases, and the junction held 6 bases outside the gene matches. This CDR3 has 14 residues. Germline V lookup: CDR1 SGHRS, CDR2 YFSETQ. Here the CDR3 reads CASSPGGGDYEQYF. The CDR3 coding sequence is TGCGCCAGCAGCCCCGGGGGGGGAGACTACGAGCAGTACTTC.

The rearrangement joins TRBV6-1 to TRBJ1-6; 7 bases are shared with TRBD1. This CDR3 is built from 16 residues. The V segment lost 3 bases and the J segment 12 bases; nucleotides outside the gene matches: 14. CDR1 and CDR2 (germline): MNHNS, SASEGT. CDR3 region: CASSERQGLTFVPLHF. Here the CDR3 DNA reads TGTGCCAGCAGTGAGAGACAGGGTCTAACCTTCGTACCCCTCCACTTT.

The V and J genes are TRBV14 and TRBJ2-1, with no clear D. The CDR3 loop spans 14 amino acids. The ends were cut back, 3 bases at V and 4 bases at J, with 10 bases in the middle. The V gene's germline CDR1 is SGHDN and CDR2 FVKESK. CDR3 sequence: CASSHVHSYNEQFF. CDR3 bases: TGTGCCAGCAGCCACGTTCACAGTTACAATGAGCAGTTCTTC.

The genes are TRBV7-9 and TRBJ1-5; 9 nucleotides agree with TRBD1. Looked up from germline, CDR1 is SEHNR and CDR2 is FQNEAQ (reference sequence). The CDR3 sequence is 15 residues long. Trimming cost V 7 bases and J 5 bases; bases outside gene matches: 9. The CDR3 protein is CASTFYGTGHQPQHF. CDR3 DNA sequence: TGTGCCAGCACCTTCTATGGGACAGGGCATCAGCCCCAGCATTTT.

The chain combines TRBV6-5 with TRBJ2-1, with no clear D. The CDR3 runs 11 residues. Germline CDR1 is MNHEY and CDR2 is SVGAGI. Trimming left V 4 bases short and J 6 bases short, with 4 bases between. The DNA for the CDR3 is TGTGCCAGCAGTTGGTTCAATGAGCAGTTCTTC. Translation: CASSWFNEQFF.

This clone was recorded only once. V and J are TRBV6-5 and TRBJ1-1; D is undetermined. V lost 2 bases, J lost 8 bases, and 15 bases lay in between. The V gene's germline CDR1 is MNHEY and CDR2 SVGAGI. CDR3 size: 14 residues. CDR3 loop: CASSYIGGRAEAFF. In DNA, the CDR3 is TGTGCCAGCAGTTACATAGGAGGGAGGGCAGAAGCTTTCTTT.

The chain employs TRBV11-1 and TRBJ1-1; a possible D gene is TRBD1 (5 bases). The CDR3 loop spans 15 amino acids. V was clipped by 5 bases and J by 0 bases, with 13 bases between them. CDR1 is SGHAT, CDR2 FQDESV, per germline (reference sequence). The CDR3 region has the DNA TGTGCCAGCAGCCATTTGGGGGGGATGAACACTGAAGCTTTCTTT. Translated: CASSHLGGMNTEAFF.

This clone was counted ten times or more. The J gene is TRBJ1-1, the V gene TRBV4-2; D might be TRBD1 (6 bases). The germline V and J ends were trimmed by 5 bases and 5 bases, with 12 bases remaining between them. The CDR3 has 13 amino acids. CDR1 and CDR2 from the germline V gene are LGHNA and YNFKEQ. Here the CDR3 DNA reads TGTGCCAGCAGCGCCGGACAGCAGACTGAAGCTTTCTTT. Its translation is CASSAGQQTEAFF.

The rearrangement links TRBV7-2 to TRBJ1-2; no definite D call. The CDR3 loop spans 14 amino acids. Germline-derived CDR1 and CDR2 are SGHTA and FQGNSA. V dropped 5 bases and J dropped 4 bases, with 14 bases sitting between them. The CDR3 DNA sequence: TGTGCCAGCAGCCCACCGAGGCAGGCCTATGGCTACACCTTC. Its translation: CASSPPRQAYGYTF.